The present T cell receptor (beta chain) was sequenced within a study of regulatory T cells in long-lasting Graves disease. Germline trimming cut 4 bases from V and 9 bases from J; bases unmatched to any gene: 17. The CDR3 runs to 17 residues. In germline, CDR1 is LGHDT, CDR2 YNNKEL (reference sequence). To make TCR beta libraries, researchers used iRepertoire HTBI primers and Arm-PCR of CDR3 regions. Via MiXCR, TCRdb re-called the multiplex PCR reads, giving one row per CDR3 protein. The sample contains 350,000 to 400,000 distinct CDR3 sequences, 15% to 20% of which appear only once. Time point denoted: newly diagnosed GD, antithyroid drugs for less than 3 months. PBMCs were the source of the RNA used for TCR sequencing. These data were likewise used in another study, on T cells in Graves' hyperthyroidism and ophthalmopathy. That paper states: Hyperthyroidism patients were newly diagnosed, had disease duration under 2 months, and were aged 18 to 65 years.

The TCR comes from a woman younger than 35 with Graves disease. V and J are TRBV3-1 and TRBJ2-1, with TRBD2 matching over 8 bases. This specimen consisted of peripheral blood mononuclear cells (PBMCs), obtained at new diagnosis, from a patient treated with antithyroid drugs. The CDR3 loop is CASSPPPGLGGLSEQFF. The CDR3 region has the DNA TGTGCCAGCAGCCCTCCCCCGGGACTAGGGGGGCTCAGTGAGCAGTTCTTC.